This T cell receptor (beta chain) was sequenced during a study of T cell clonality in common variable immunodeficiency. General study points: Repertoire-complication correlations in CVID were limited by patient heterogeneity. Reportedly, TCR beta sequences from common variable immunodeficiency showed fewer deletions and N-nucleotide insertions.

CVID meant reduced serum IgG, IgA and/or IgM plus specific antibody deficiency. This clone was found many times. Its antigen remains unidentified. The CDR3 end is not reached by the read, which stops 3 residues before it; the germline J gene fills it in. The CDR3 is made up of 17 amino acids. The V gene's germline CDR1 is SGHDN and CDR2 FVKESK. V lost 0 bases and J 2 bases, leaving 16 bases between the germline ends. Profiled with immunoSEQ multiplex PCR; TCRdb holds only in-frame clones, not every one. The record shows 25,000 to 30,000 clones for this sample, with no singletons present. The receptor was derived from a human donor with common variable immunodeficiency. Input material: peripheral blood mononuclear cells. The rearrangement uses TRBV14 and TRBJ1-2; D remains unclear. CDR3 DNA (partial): TGTGCCAGCAGCCAAGATCGCTTTGCGGGTCGGAACTATGGC. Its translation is CASSQDRFAGRNYG. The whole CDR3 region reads CASSQDRFAGRNYGYTF.